The entry that follows covers one T cell receptor (beta chain) sequence. Its specificity is not known. The record originates from a study of CD8+CD57+ T cells in acquired aplastic anemia. Overall study context: Mean DNA quantity obtained from sorted CD4+ and CD8+ cells was about 3.5 ug.

The template for TCR beta VDJ and CDR3 sequence profiling was genomic DNA. TCRdb called the reads again in MiXCR, with one record for every CDR3 protein. In the table there are 260,000 or so distinct CDR3 sequences, approximately 45% of which are singletons. Study-wide results and limits: In common between the patients and the controls were around 29 CD8+ CDR3 sequences.

All patients picked for sequencing had shown, by flow cytometry, an expansion of CD8+CD57+ cells. At blood sampling, none of the patients had yet received therapy. V lost 4 bases and J lost 10, with 10 bases in between. The CDR3 length is 10 residues. Germline V gene data show CDR1 as DFQATT and CDR2 as SNEGSKA (reference sequence). The V call is TRBV20-1, the J call TRBJ1-1; D might be TRBD1 (5 bases). The sample comprised sorted CD4+, CD8+, or CD8+CD57+ T cells (not recorded which) from PBMCs. The receptor was isolated from a human donor with aplastic anemia. The CDR3 reads CSAKAGGAFF. CDR3 DNA: TGCAGTGCTAAAGCGGGGGGAGCTTTCTTT.